This T cell receptor (beta chain) was documented in a study of blood T cells in healthy people across ages. Sample-barcoded 5' priming and a J-beta primer mix drove a second PCR of roughly 7 to 11 cycles. Via MiXCR, TCRdb re-called the 5' RACE reads, giving one row per CDR3 protein. The sample holds 1.2 million to 1.5 million distinct CDR3 sequences, roughly 60% seen once. The junction had 4 bases not matched to a gene; V was cut back by 1 base and J by 5 bases. CDR1 KGHSH and CDR2 LQKENI come from the germline V gene. There are 15 residues in the CDR3. This chain connects TRBV18 to TRBJ1-4; 7 nucleotides align to TRBD1. The origin of this receptor is a young man in good health. The source material was blood. CDR3 in DNA: TGTGCCAGCTCACCACTCCGGGACAGCAATGAAAAACTGTTTTTT. Translation gives CASSPLRDSNEKLFF. Full variable domain (rest looked up from reference TRBV18 and TRBJ1-4): NAGVMQNPRHLVRRRGQEARLRCSPMKGHSHVYWYRQLPEEGLKFMVYLQKENIIDESGMPKERFSAEFPKEGPSILRIQQVVRGDSAAYFCASSPLRDSNEKLFFGSGTQLSVL.